This T cell receptor (beta chain) was observed in a study of blood T cells in healthy people across ages. Study-level background: Through template switching, about one barcoded beta molecule was captured per two T cells, as measured in model experiments.

Findings of the study overall: Diversity figures based on one million T cells were deemed too low. With age, beta diversity per million T cells declined roughly linearly, significantly by over 35.

V dropped 5 bases and J dropped 6; count of bases not matched to a gene: 9. The CDR3 loop spans 15 amino acids. Turning to this clonotype: Antigen specificity is unknown.

The second PCR ran roughly 6 to 11 cycles with a sample-barcoded 5' primer and J-beta primers. TCRdb analysed the 5' RACE reads with MiXCR anew, one entry per CDR3 protein. The table has around 970,000 distinct CDR3 sequences, 45% to 60% seen once. This receptor was identified in a woman aged 60 to 75 in good health. The specimen was blood. The V and J genes are TRBV12-3 or TRBV12-4 and TRBJ1-5, with TRBD1 matching over 8 bases. CDR3 nucleotide sequence: TGTGCCAGCAGTCGTAGTGACAGGGGCCGTCAGCCCCAGCATTTT. This encodes CASSRSDRGRQPQHF.